These T cell receptor beta chains were read from a single sample in a study of post-analysis software for immune sequencing data. TCRdb re-analysed the PCR reads in MiXCR, keeping a single row per CDR3 protein. The table shows about 820,000 distinct CDR3 sequences, with 53% occurring only once. The specimen was blood. These receptors were taken from a girl aged 5-17 years with multiple sclerosis. CDR3s include the opening cysteine and the closing phenylalanine or tryptophan. A D gene is named only where the DNA matches it firmly. Part of the rows lack a size; the others show once, few, many or a class for expanded clones.

j_gene	v_gene	d_gene	abundance	CDR3aa	CDR3nt
TRBJ1-1	TRBV3-1	TRBD1	NA	CASSPGTGVNTEAFF	TGTGCCAGCAGCCCTGGGACAGGGGTGAACACTGAAGCTTTCTTT
TRBJ2-3	TRBV20-1	NA	few	CSARDPASTDTQYF	TGCAGTGCTAGAGATCCGGCGAGCACAGATACGCAGTATTTT
TRBJ2-3	TRBV20-1	TRBD2	NA	CSALRSGRAFTDTQYF	TGCAGTGCCCTTAGAAGCGGGAGGGCCTTCACAGATACGCAGTATTTT
TRBJ2-7	TRBV5-1	TRBD1	NA	CASRSTGYPQDYEQYF	TGCGCCAGCAGGTCGACAGGGTACCCCCAGGATTACGAGCAGTACTTC
TRBJ2-7	TRBV20-1	NA	few	CSASWGLGYEQYF	TGCAGTGCTAGCTGGGGGCTGGGGTACGAGCAGTACTTC
TRBJ2-1	TRBV20-1	TRBD2	NA	CSVPSGSVYSYNEQFF	TGCAGTGTACCTAGCGGGAGTGTATACTCCTACAATGAGCAGTTCTTC
TRBJ2-5	TRBV6-2/TRBV6-3	NA	NA	CASRPLEASSQEYF	TGTGCCAGCAGACCCCTGGAGGCTAGCAGTCAAGAGTACTTC
TRBJ2-5	TRBV15	NA	few	CATSSLVGAYQETQYF	TGTGCCACCAGCAGCTTGGTTGGGGCCTACCAAGAGACCCAGTACTTC
TRBJ2-7	TRBV10-3	NA	NA	CAISDSQRDVGEQYF	TGTGCCATCAGTGATTCCCAGCGAGATGTGGGCGAGCAGTACTTC
TRBJ1-5	TRBV5-6	NA	NA	CASSLATLRDQPQHF	TGTGCCAGCAGCTTGGCTACTCTGAGAGATCAGCCCCAGCATTTT
TRBJ2-3	TRBV5-1	TRBD1	NA	CASRDRVSTDTQYF	TGCGCCAGCAGGGACAGGGTCAGCACAGATACGCAGTATTTT
TRBJ2-7	TRBV20-1	TRBD1	few	CSATGTGASEQYF	TGCAGTGCAACCGGGACAGGGGCCAGCGAGCAGTACTTC
TRBJ2-1	TRBV3-1	NA	few	CASGSGYTYNEQFF	TGTGCCAGCGGCTCTGGGTATACCTACAATGAGCAGTTCTTC
TRBJ2-4	TRBV5-5	NA	few	CASSLLVKNIQYF	TGTGCCAGCAGCTTGTTGGTGAAAAACATTCAGTACTTC
TRBJ2-3	TRBV29-1	NA	NA	CSVPGPSSSTDTQYF	TGCAGCGTTCCTGGACCGTCTTCTAGCACAGATACGCAGTATTTT
TRBJ1-2	TRBV7-9	NA	NA	CASSLGGVEYGYTF	TGTGCCAGCAGCTTAGGGGGAGTAGAGTATGGCTACACCTTC
TRBJ2-1	TRBV7-3	TRBD2	NA	CASSLTGEGRSGEQFF	TGTGCCAGCAGCTTAACGGGGGAGGGTAGATCGGGTGAGCAGTTCTTC
TRBJ2-7	TRBV4-1	NA	few	CASSPNKEGYEQYF	TGCGCCAGCAGCCCCAATAAGGAGGGATACGAGCAGTACTTC
TRBJ2-5	TRBV5-1	TRBD1	once	CASSSRGTQTQETQYF	TGCGCCAGCAGCTCCAGGGGGACCCAAACCCAAGAGACCCAGTACTTC
TRBJ1-1	TRBV19	TRBD1	NA	CASIRTGPFFMNTEAFF	TGTGCCAGTATTCGGACAGGGCCCTTTTTCATGAACACTGAAGCTTTCTTT
TRBJ1-6	TRBV3-1	NA	NA	CASSAARDSPLHF	TGTGCCAGCAGCGCTGCGAGGGATTCACCCCTCCACTTT
TRBJ1-1	TRBV5-1	TRBD1	NA	CASSLAPGQGGRTEAFF	TGCGCCAGCAGCCTTGCCCCGGGACAGGGAGGTCGGACTGAAGCTTTCTTT
TRBJ2-1	TRBV7-9	TRBD2	few	CASSLGTSRNEQFF	TGTGCCAGCAGCTTGGGGACTAGCAGAAATGAGCAGTTCTTC
TRBJ1-1	TRBV5-8	NA	NA	CASSLGGRRFYTEAFF	TGTGCCAGCAGCTTGGGCGGCAGAAGGTTCTACACTGAAGCTTTCTTT
TRBJ2-5	TRBV18	NA	NA	CASSYYGRQETQYF	TGTGCCAGCTCCTACTATGGGAGACAAGAGACCCAGTACTTC
TRBJ1-2	TRBV5-1	TRBD1	few	CASSLRDRVGYTF	TGCGCCAGCAGCTTGCGTGACAGGGTTGGCTACACCTTC
TRBJ2-5	TRBV7-6	NA	NA	CASSLEVRQETQYF	TGTGCCAGCAGCCTAGAGGTCAGGCAAGAGACCCAGTACTTC
TRBJ2-7	TRBV2	TRBD2	NA	CASSEEGGRLAYEQYF	TGTGCCAGCAGTGAAGAAGGCGGGAGGTTAGCCTACGAGCAGTACTTC
TRBJ2-1	TRBV29-1	TRBD2	NA	CSVGRLAGVGNEQFF	TGCAGCGTTGGGAGACTAGCGGGAGTGGGCAATGAGCAGTTCTTC
TRBJ2-5	TRBV12-3/TRBV12-4	TRBD1	few	CASSKDRGGQETQYF	TGTGCCAGCAGTAAGGACAGGGGGGGTCAAGAGACCCAGTACTTC
TRBJ2-1	TRBV7-3	TRBD1	many	CASSLRGGSSYNEQFF	TGTGCCAGCAGCTTAAGAGGGGGCAGCTCCTACAATGAGCAGTTCTTC
TRBJ1-1	TRBV15	NA	NA	CATMLGGSNTEAFF	TGTGCCACCATGTTGGGGGGCTCAAACACTGAAGCTTTCTTT
TRBJ1-1	TRBV20-1	TRBD1	NA	CSAGRQTGPAAFF	TGCAGTGCTGGAAGACAGACAGGGCCCGCGGCTTTCTTT
TRBJ2-4	TRBV6-1	NA	NA	CASSEQVGAKNIQYF	TGTGCCAGCAGCGAGCAAGTGGGGGCCAAAAACATTCAGTACTTC
TRBJ2-7	TRBV28	TRBD1	few	CASSKTGAGHEQYF	TGTGCCAGCAGTAAGACAGGGGCGGGCCACGAGCAGTACTTC
TRBJ2-3	TRBV6-6	NA	NA	CASSSWVTDTQYF	TGTGCCAGCAGTTCGTGGGTCACAGATACGCAGTATTTT